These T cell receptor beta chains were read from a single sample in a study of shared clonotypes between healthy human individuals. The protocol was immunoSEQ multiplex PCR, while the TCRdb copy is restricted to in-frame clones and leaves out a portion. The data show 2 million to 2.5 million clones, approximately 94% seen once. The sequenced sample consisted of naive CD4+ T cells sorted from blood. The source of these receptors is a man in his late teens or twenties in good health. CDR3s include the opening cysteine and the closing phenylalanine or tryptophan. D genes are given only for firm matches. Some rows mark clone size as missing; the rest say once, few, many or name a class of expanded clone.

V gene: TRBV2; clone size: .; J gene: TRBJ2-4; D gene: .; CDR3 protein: CASGGENIQYF; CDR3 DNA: TGTGCCAGCGGGGGCGAAAACATTCAGTACTTC
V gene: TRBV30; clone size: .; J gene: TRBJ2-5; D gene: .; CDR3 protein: CAWDLGLQETQYF; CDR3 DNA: TGTGCCTGGGACCTCGGGCTACAAGAGACCCAGTACTTC
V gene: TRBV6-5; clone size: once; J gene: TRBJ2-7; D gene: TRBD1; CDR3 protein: CASSYGNRGYEQYF; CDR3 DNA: TGTGCCAGCAGTTACGGTAACAGGGGCTACGAGCAGTACTTC
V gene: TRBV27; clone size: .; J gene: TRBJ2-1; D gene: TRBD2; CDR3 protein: CASARGLAGRDEQFF; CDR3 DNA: TGTGCCAGCGCCAGAGGACTAGCGGGTCGTGATGAGCAGTTCTTC
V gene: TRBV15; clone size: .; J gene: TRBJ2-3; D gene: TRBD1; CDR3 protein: CATSRAAGGTLDTQYF; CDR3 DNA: TGTGCCACCAGCAGAGCCGCAGGGGGCACGTTGGATACGCAGTATTTT
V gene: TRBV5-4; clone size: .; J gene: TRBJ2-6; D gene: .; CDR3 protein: CASSLDGGGANVLTF; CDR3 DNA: TGTGCCAGCAGCCTTGATGGAGGTGGGGCCAACGTCCTGACTTTC
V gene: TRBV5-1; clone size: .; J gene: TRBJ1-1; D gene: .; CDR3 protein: CASSQTVDTEAFF; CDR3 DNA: TGCGCCAGCAGCCAAACAGTGGACACTGAAGCTTTCTTT
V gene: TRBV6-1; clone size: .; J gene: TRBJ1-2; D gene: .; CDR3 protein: CASSVRGRDYGYTF; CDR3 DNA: TGTGCCAGCAGTGTCAGAGGTAGGGACTATGGCTACACCTTC
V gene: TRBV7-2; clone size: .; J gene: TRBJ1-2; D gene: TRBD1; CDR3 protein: CASSAQGIRDRLNYGYTF; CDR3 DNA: TGTGCCAGCAGCGCCCAGGGCATCCGGGACAGACTAAACTATGGCTACACCTTC
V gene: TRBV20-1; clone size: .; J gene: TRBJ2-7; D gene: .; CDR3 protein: CSARGPDEQYF; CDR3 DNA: TGCAGTGCTAGAGGACCCGACGAGCAGTACTTC
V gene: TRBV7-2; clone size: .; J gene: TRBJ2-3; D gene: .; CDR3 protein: CASSLKRVSITDTQYF; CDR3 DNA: TGTGCCAGCAGCTTAAAGCGGGTCTCGATCACAGATACGCAGTATTTT
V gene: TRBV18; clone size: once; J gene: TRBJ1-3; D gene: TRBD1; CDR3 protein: CASSRDRGPGNTIYF; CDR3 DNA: TGTGCCAGCTCCCGGGACAGGGGGCCTGGAAACACCATATATTTT